This is a list of T cell receptor beta chains from one sample in a study of cytomegalovirus exposure and HLA in healthy donors. The assay was immunoSEQ multiplex PCR, and TCRdb's table has in-frame clones only and misses some. Of fewer than 250,000 clones in the sample, 60% to 80% were seen once. The sequenced sample consisted of PBMCs. The receptors were gathered from a man aged 18 to 29 in good health and CMV-seronegative. The CDR3 runs from the conserved cysteine through the conserved F or W. The order of the fields is D gene, clone size, V gene, J gene, CDR3 DNA, CDR3 protein. The D gene is left open where the match is weak. Expanded clones get a size class; other rows say once, few or many, or leave the size out.

>NA|once|TRBV6-1|TRBJ2-6
TGTGCCAGCAGTGACAGGAGGGGTGGGGCCAACGTCCTGACTTTC
CASSDRRGGANVLTF
>NA|NA|TRBV9|TRBJ1-1
TGTGCCAGCAGCGGAATAGGGGGGGTTCGGACTGAAGCTTTCTTT
CASSGIGGVRTEAFF
>NA|NA|TRBV10-3|TRBJ1-1
TGTGCCAGCACTTACTCGGGACAAATGAACACTGAAGCTTTCTTT
CASTYSGQMNTEAFF
>TRBD2|few|TRBV18|TRBJ2-4
TGTGCCAGCTCACTTACCTCTCCCTTTAGCGGGAGGCTTCTAGCCAAAAACATTCAGTACTTC
CASSLTSPFSGRLLAKNIQYF
>TRBD2|NA|TRBV9|TRBJ2-7
TGTGCCAGCAGCGTAGGAACCGGTCTAGCGGGGGGCTTGTACGAGCAGTACTTC
CASSVGTGLAGGLYEQYF
>NA|NA|TRBV11-2|TRBJ2-7
TGTGCCAGCAGCTTAGGATGGGCAGGGTCGGCCGAGCAGTACTTC
CASSLGWAGSAEQYF
>NA|NA|TRBV2|TRBJ2-7
TGTGCCAGCAGGGCCGACAGCTACGAGCAGTACTTC
CASRADSYEQYF
>NA|NA|TRBV7-9|TRBJ2-7
TGTGCCAGCAGCCGACTCTCCTACGAGCAGTACTTC
CASSRLSYEQYF
>NA|NA|TRBV15|TRBJ2-7
TGTGCCACCAGCAGAGTACCCAATACAGTATCCTCCTACGAGCAGTACTTC
CATSRVPNTVSSYEQYF
>NA|NA|TRBV19|TRBJ2-7
TGTGCCAGTAGTACAACGGGACTCCCCTACGAGCAGTACTTC
CASSTTGLPYEQYF